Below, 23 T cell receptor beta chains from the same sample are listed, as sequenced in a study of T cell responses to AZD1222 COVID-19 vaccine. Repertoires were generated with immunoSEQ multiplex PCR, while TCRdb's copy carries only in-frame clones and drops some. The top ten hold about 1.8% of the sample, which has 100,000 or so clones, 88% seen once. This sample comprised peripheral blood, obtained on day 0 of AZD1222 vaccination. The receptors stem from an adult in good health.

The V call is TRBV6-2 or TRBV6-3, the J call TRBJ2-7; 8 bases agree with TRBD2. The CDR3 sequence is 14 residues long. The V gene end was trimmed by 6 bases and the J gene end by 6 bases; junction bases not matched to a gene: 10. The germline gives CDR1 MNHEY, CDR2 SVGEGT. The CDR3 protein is CASSQRETGVEQYF. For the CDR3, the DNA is TGTGCCAGCAGCCAGCGGGAGACAGGAGTCGAGCAGTACTTC.

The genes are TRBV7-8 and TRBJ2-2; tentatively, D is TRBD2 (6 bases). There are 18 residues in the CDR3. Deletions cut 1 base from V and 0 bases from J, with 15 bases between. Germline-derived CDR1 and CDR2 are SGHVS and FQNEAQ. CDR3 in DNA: TGTGCCAGCAGCTTAGAACGTTGGCTAGCGTCGAACACCGGGGAGCTGTTTTTT. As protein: CASSLERWLASNTGELFF. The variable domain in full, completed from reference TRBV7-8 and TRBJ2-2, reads GAGVSQSPRYKVAKRGQDVALRCDPISGHVSLFWYQQALGQGPEFLTYFQNEAQLDKSGLPSDRFFAERPEGSVSTLKIQRTQQEDSAVYLCASSLERWLASNTGELFFGEGSRLTVL.

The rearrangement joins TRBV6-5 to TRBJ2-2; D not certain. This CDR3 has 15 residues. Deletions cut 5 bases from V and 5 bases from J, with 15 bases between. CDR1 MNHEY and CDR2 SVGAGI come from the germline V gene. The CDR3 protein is CASSRLAARTGELFF. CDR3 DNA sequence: TGTGCCAGCAGTAGGCTTGCTGCGAGGACCGGGGAGCTGTTTTTT.

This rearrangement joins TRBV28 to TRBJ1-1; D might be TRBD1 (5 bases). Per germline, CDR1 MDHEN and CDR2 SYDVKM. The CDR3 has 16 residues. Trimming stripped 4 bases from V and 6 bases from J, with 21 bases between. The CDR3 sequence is CASSSPGGVLRAEAFF. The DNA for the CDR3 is TGTGCCAGCAGTTCACCCGGGGGGGTTTTAAGGGCTGAAGCTTTCTTT.

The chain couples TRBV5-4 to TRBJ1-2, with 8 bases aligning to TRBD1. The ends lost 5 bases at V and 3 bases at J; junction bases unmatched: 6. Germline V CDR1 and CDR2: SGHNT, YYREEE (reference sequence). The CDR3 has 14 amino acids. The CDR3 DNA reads TGTGCCAGCAGTCTCCCGGACAGGGACTATGGCTACACCTTC. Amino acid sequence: CASSLPDRDYGYTF.

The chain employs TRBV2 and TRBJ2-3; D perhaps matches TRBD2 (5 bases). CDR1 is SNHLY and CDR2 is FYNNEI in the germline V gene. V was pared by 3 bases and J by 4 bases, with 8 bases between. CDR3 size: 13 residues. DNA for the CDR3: TGTGCCAGCAGTGATTCGGGGTCAGATACGCAGTATTTT. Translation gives CASSDSGSDTQYF.

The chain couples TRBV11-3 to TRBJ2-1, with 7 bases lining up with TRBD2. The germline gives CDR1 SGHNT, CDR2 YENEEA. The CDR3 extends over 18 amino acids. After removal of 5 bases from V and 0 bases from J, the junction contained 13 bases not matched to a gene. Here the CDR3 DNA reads TGTGCCAGCAGCCAAGAAACGGGGACTACCAGCTCCTACAATGAGCAGTTCTTC. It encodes CASSQETGTTSSYNEQFF.

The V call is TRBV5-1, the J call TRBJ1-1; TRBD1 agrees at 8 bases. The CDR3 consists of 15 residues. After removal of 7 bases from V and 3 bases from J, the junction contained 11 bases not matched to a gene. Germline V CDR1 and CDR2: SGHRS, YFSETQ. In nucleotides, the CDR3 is TGCGCCAGCTCCCGGGGACAGGCCCGGGACACTGAAGCTTTCTTT. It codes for CASSRGQARDTEAFF.

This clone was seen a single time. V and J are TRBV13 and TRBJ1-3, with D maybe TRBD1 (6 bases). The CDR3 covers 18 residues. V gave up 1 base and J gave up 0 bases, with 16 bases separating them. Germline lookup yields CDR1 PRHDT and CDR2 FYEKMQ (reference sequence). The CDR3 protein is CASSLVGQLNPSGNTIYF. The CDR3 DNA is TGTGCCAGCAGCTTAGTTGGACAGCTTAATCCCTCTGGAAACACCATATATTTT.

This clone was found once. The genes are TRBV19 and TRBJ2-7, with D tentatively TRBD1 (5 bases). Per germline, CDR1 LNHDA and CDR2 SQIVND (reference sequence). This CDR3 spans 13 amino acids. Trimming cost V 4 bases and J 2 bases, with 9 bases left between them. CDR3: CASSTGRAYEQYF. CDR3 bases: TGTGCCAGTAGTACCGGCAGGGCCTACGAGCAGTACTTC.

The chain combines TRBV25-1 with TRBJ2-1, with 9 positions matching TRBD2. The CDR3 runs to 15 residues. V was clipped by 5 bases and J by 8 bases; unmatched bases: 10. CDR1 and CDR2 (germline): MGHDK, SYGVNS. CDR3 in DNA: TGTGCCAGCAGTCTCCCCGGGACTAGCTTATATGAGCAGTTCTTC. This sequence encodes CASSLPGTSLYEQFF.

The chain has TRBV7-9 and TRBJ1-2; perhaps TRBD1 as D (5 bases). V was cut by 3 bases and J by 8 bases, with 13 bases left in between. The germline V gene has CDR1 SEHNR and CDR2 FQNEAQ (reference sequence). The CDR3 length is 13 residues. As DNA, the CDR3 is TGTGCCAGCAGCTTGGGGGAGTTGCGAGGCTACACCTTC. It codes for CASSLGELRGYTF.

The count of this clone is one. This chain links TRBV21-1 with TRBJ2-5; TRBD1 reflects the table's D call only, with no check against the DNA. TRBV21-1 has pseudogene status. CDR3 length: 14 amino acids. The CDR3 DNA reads TGTGCCAGCACCCCCCGGGACAGGGGCGAGACCCAGTACTTC. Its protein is CASTPRDRGETQYF.

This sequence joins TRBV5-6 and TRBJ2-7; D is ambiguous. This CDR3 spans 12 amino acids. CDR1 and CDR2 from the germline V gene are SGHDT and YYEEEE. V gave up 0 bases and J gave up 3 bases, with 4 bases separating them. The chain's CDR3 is CASSLANYEQYF. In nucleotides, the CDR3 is TGTGCCAGCAGCTTGGCCAACTACGAGCAGTACTTC.

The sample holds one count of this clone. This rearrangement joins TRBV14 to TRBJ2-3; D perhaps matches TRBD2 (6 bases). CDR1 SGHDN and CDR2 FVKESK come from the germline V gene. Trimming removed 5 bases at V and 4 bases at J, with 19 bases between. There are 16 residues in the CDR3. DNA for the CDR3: TGTGCCAGCAGCTTCCGGGAGAGGAGAGGCGCAGATACGCAGTATTTT. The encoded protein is CASSFRERRGADTQYF.

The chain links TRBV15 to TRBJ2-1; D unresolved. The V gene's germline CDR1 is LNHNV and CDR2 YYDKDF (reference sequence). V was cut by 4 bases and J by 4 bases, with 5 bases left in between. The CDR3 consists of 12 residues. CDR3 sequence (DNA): TGTGCCACCAGCACGCTATACAATGAGCAGTTCTTC. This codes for CATSTLYNEQFF.

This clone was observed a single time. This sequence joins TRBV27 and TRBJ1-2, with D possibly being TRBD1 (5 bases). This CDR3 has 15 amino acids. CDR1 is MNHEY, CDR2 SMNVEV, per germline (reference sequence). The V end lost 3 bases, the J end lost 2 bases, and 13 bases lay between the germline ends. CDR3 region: CASSFVDRPNYGYTF. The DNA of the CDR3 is TGTGCCAGCAGTTTTGTCGACAGACCCAACTATGGCTACACCTTC.

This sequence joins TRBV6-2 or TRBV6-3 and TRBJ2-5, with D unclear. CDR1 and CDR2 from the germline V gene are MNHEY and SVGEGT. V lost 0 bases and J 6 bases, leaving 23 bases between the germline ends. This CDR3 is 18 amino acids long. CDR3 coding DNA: TGTGCCAGCAGTTACTCGACCAGAGCGCGAGCCCCCGCCAAGACCCAGTACTTC. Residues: CASSYSTRARAPAKTQYF.

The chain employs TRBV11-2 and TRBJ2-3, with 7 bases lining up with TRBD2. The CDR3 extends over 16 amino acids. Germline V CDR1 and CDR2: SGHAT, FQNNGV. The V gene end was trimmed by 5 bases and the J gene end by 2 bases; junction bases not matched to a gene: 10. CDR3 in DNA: TGTGCCAGCAGCCTCTTGGGAGGGATACCCACAGATACGCAGTATTTT. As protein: CASSLLGGIPTDTQYF.

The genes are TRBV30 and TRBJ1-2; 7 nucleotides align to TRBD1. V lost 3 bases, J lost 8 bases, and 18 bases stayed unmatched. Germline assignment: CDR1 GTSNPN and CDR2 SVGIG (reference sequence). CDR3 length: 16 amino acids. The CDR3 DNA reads TGTGCCTGGAGATCAGACAGGGTTGCCCCTAGGGACGGCTACACCTTC. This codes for CAWRSDRVAPRDGYTF.

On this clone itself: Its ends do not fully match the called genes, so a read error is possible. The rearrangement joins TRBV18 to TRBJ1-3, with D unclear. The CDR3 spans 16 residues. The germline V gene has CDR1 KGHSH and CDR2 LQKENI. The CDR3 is CVSSPPPGNSGNTIYF. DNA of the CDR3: TGTGTCAGCTCACCCCCCCCAGGAAACTCTGGAAACACCATATATTTT.

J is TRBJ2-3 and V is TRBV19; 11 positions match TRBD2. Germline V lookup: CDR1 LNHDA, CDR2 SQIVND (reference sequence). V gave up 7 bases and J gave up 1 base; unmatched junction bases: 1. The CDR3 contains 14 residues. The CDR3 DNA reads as TGTGCCAGTACGGGACTAGCGGGCACAGATACGCAGTATTTT. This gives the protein CASTGLAGTDTQYF.

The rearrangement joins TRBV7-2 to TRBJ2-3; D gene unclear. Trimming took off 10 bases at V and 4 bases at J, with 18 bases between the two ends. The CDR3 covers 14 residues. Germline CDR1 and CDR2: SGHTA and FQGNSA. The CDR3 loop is CATQKAQISDTQYF. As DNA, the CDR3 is TGTGCCACCCAAAAAGCCCAGATATCAGATACGCAGTATTTT.